This T cell receptor (beta chain) was identified in a study of blood T cell repertoires in COVID-19 (dated by TCRdb to 2020 to 2022). Concerning the study at large: Collaborator samples came from the United States, Italy and Spain and covered acute and convalescent phases of COVID-19. Samples were obtained from the ongoing ImmuneRACE study (first 160 participants) and from some 1,300 subjects provided by 6 global collaborators. Nearly every sample came with metadata listing a de-identified subject ID, COVID-19 status, age in years and sex. Subjects who had been exposed to COVID-19, were actively infected with it, or had recovered from it provided the deeply sampled blood TCRbeta repertoires that made up the dataset. The material from the prospective study consisted of cDNA or gDNA derived from T cells, B-cell-depleted T cells, or PBMCs. Where available, HLA class I and class II types were taken from metadata supplied by the sample provider and were not determined by assay-based typing. The repertoires were made available in a free public database intended to serve as a resource for research on the immune response to SARS-CoV-2.

Deletion took 3 bases off V and 3 bases off J, with a span of 11 bases between the germline ends. The CDR3 goes from the cysteine to the phenylalanine over 13 residues. CDR3 DNA only is kept here, 39 bases in frame from base 1. As encoded in the germline V gene (reference sequence), CDR1 is GTSNPN while CDR2 is SVGIG. Participants in the prospective study were aged about 18 to 90 years, lived in some 24 United States geographic areas, and enrolled through a virtual design. Cohort assignment in the prospective study relied on participant-reported clinical history from a screening survey and a study questionnaire. Each participant in the prospective study had whole blood, serum and a nasopharyngeal or oropharyngeal swab collected by mobile phlebotomists. Prospective study participants could optionally give additional blood draws and questionnaires over an approximately two-month period. Before DNA extraction, blood samples from the prospective study were shipped at room temperature or frozen.

TCRbeta CDR3 regions were amplified from genomic DNA using the immunoSEQ Assay, a bias-controlled multiplex PCR. Turning to the authors' computational methods: The number of nucleated cells in each sample was estimated from the amplification of reference gene primers within the assay. To quantify the absolute abundance of each unique TCRbeta CDR3 rearrangement, sequence reads were collapsed and filtered. For each sample, productive Simpson clonality was calculated by taking the square root of Simpson's diversity index across productive rearrangements. In TCRdb, the immuneACCESS table is reduced to in-frame sequences with V and J assigned. These tables do not hold every clone; where another copy was compared, an unresolved V gene accounts for under half, and the others remain unexplained. The V and J calls and clone size come from that table; D and trimming were worked out from the DNA. The sample contains around 230,000 clones, approximately 89% of them found a single time. The ten largest clones capture roughly 2.5% of the sample.

What the work shows at the level of the full study, not this receptor alone: How much clinical and demographic metadata was included differed by source and by participant, and the metadata was provided uncurated.

Concerning this clone itself: What antigen it recognizes has not been identified. No much larger clone is present one base from it, and per-base qualities are unavailable.

Material for sequencing was PBMCs or T cells enriched from blood (not recorded which). The TCR comes from a woman in her thirties or forties with acute COVID-19. The rearrangement joined TRBV30 to TRBJ1-1; no D segment can be confidently identified. For the CDR3, the sequence is CAWSQRVDTEAFF. The nucleotides read TGTGCCTGGAGCCAGAGGGTTGACACTGAAGCTTTCTTT. Joined to the reference TRBV30 and TRBJ1-1 proteins, this CDR3 gives the full variable domain: SQTIHQWPATLVQPVGSPLSLECTVEGTSNPNLYWYRQAAGRGLQLLFYSVGIGQISSEVPQNLSASRPQDRQFILSSKKLLLSDSGFYLCAWSQRVDTEAFFGQGTRLTVV.